This T cell receptor (beta chain) was recorded in a study of PD-1 blockade in classical Hodgkin lymphoma. Only one count was recorded for this clone. Only in-frame clones appear in the TCRdb table, and some are missing; sequencing was by immunoSEQ multiplex PCR. The data contain tens of thousands of clones, more than 75% of them singletons. All patients experienced relapse after autologous stem cell transplantation, and brentuximab vedotin exposure was variable. This sequence originates from a human donor with classical Hodgkin lymphoma. Sequences were derived from peripheral blood mononuclear cells (PBMCs), sampled before the second cycle of nivolumab.

The CDR3 sequence: CASAWGGGNQPQHF. CDR3 coding DNA: TGTGCCAGCGCATGGGGAGGGGGCAATCAGCCCCAGCATTTT. The gene calls are TRBV19 and TRBJ1-5; tentatively, D is TRBD1 (5 bases). Germline loops: CDR1 LNHDA, CDR2 SQIVND (reference sequence). The CDR3 covers 14 residues. The germline V and J ends were trimmed by 9 bases and 2 bases, with 14 bases remaining between them.